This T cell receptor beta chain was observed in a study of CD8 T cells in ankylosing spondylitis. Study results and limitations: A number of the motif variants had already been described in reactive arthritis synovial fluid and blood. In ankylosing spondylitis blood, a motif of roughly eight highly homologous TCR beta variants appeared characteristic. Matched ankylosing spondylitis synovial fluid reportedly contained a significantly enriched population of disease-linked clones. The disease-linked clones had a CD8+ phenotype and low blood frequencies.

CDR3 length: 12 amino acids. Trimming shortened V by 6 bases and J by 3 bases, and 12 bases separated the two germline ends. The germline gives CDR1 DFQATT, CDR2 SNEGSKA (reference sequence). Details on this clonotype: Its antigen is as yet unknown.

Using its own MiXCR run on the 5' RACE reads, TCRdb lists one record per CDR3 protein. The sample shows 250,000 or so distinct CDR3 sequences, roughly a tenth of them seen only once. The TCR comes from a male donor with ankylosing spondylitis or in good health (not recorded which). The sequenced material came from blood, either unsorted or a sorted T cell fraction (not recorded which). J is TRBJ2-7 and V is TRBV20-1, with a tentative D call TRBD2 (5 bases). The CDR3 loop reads CSATRADYEQYF. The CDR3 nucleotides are TGCAGTGCCACGAGAGCGGACTACGAGCAGTACTTC.